This T cell receptor (beta chain) was retrieved from a study of T cell clonotyping in hematopoietic cell transplantation. Overall study findings and caveats: Pathologically expanded recipient clonotypes increased progressively from day 30 to day 180 as diversity fell. Higher Inverse Simpson Index values in graft donor and pretransplant recipient predicted broader posttransplant TCR diversity.

Recipient blood drawn about 28 days pretransplant and days 30, 100, 180 after. Details on this clone: Its cognate antigen is unknown.

Sequencing used immunoSEQ multiplex PCR; TCRdb keeps in-frame clones, though not all of them. The sample lists more than 4,500 clones, approximately 91% occurring once. Between the trimmed V and J ends, which lost 2 bases and 4 bases, there was a span of 9 bases. The germline gives CDR1 LNHDA, CDR2 SQIVND (reference sequence). This CDR3 contains 14 residues. The chain is built from TRBV19 and TRBJ1-5; possibly TRBD1 for D (5 bases). This receptor was identified in a female patient aged 50-59 years who had an allogeneic stem cell transplant from a related donor, so the T cells may come from the graft donor. Some clones in this sample may be carry-over from other donors' samples. Sample: peripheral blood mononuclear cells, taken 100 days after allogeneic stem cell transplant. For the CDR3, the DNA is TGTGCCAGTAGTATATTAGGGGAGAATCAGCCCCAGCATTTT. Its translation is CASSILGENQPQHF.